Each of the 30 T cell receptor beta chains below was sequenced from the same sample in a study of T-cell memory formation after mild COVID-19. TCRdb re-analysed the 5' RACE reads in MiXCR, keeping a single row per CDR3 protein. The sample holds more than 300,000 distinct CDR3 sequences, roughly an eighth seen once. The sample was PBMCs or a T cell subset sorted from them (not recorded which). These receptors were obtained from a man aged 18 to 30 who had mild COVID-19 (a few samples of this study predate the infection). Cell type and time point are not known.

This sequence joins TRBV29-1 and TRBJ1-5, with 8 bases lining up with TRBD1. V was pared by 2 bases and J by 7 bases, with 7 bases of the junction left unmatched. The CDR3 loop spans 14 amino acids. In germline, CDR1 is SQVTM, CDR2 ANQGSEA. CDR3 nucleotides: TGCAGCGTTGAAACCCAGGGGGCTGGGCAGCCCCAGCATTTT. Translated, it gives CSVETQGAGQPQHF.

This clonotype occurred a few times. V is TRBV7-9 and J is TRBJ2-7; possible D gene TRBD1, 5 bases. Germline CDR1 is SEHNR and CDR2 is FQNEAQ (reference sequence). The CDR3 is 12 amino acids. V lost 4 bases and J 6 bases, leaving 10 bases between the germline ends. The DNA of the CDR3 is TGTGCCAGCAGCTACACAGGTGTCGAGCAGTACGTC. It is translated as CASSYTGVEQYV.

This clonotype was detected many times. V gene TRBV20-1 combines with J gene TRBJ2-1; TRBD1 matches 8 bases. Germline assignment: CDR1 DFQATT and CDR2 SNEGSKA (reference sequence). With 6 bases clipped from V and 10 bases from J, the junction kept 17 bases outside the gene matches. The CDR3 consists of 15 residues. Here the CDR3 reads CSAERTGQFSGEQFF. The CDR3 nucleotides are TGCAGTGCAGAAAGGACAGGGCAATTCAGTGGGGAGCAGTTCTTC.

V gene TRBV6-2 or TRBV6-3 combines with J gene TRBJ2-5, with TRBD2 matching over 10 bases. Germline CDR1 is MNHEY and CDR2 is SVGEGT. The CDR3 contains 15 residues. After removal of 5 bases from V and 5 bases from J, the junction contained 8 bases not matched to a gene. The CDR3: CASSTGAGGLETQYF. CDR3 coding DNA: TGTGCCAGCAGTACGGGAGCGGGGGGGTTGGAGACCCAGTACTTC.

This clonotype was seen many times. The chain combines TRBV28 with TRBJ2-7; TRBD1 matches 8 bases. The CDR3 is 15 residues long. V shed 8 bases and J 0 bases; nucleotides not matched to a gene: 9. CDR1 and CDR2 (germline): MDHEN, SYDVKM. CDR3 protein: CASQRPDRASYEQYF. CDR3 DNA: TGTGCCAGCCAACGCCCGGACAGGGCCTCCTACGAGCAGTACTTC. The full variable domain, its missing parts supplied by reference TRBV28 and TRBJ2-7, is DVKVTQSSRYLVKRTGEKVFLECVQDMDHENMFWYRQDPGLGLRLIYFSYDVKMKEKGDIPEGYSVSREKKERFSLILESASTNQTSMYLCASQRPDRASYEQYFGPGTRLTVT.

This clonotype showed up many times. V usage is TRBV7-9 and J usage is TRBJ1-1; no reliable D call. This CDR3 is built from 15 residues. Germline V gene lookup returns CDR1 SEHNR and CDR2 FQNEAQ (reference sequence). Between the trimmed V and J ends, which lost 3 bases and 2 bases, there was a span of 13 bases. Here the CDR3 DNA reads TGTGCCAGCAGCTTGCTGGGGAGGTTAAACACTGAAGCTTTCTTT. Protein: CASSLLGRLNTEAFF.

The chain employs TRBV7-2 and TRBJ1-2, with a tentative D call TRBD1 (5 bases). The germline V gene encodes CDR1 SGHTA and CDR2 FQGNSA. Between the trimmed V and J ends, which lost 5 bases and 4 bases, there was a span of 8 bases. The CDR3 covers 12 residues. CDR3 sequence: CASSPDTYGYTF. The CDR3, as DNA: TGTGCCAGCAGCCCGGACACCTATGGCTACACCTTC.

V gene TRBV6-2 or TRBV6-3 combines with J gene TRBJ1-6, with TRBD1 matching 8 bases. CDR3 length equals 17 residues. V lost 0 bases to trimming and J lost 10 bases; unmatched junction nucleotides: 11. CDR1 and CDR2 from the germline V gene are MNHEY and SVGEGT. CDR3 sequence: CASSYSIGQGGGSPLHF. The CDR3 bases are TGTGCCAGCAGTTACTCGATCGGACAGGGAGGTGGCTCACCCCTCCACTTT.

This clonotype was seen at least ten times. V and J are TRBV7-2 and TRBJ2-7; D assignment may be TRBD1 or TRBD2 (5 bases each). The CDR3 totals 14 residues. CDR1 and CDR2 (germline): SGHTA, FQGNSA. Trimming left V 5 bases short and J 5 bases short, with 16 bases between. CDR3 in amino acids: CASSHRPGADEQYV. Here the CDR3 DNA reads TGTGCCAGCAGCCACAGACCCGGGGCTGACGAGCAGTACGTC.

V gene TRBV3-1 combines with J gene TRBJ2-7; 8 bases agree with TRBD1. Per germline, CDR1 LGHDT and CDR2 YNNKEL (reference sequence). V was pared by 6 bases and J by 4 bases, with 14 bases of the junction left unmatched. CDR3 length: 16 residues. The CDR3 DNA follows: TGTGCCAGCAGTCAAAAAGCCGGGACAGGCCTTTACGAGCAGTACTTC. Its protein product is CASSQKAGTGLYEQYF.

The rearrangement uses TRBV6-1 and TRBJ2-7; 9 positions match TRBD1. The germline gives CDR1 MNHNS, CDR2 SASEGT. The CDR3 has 13 residues. V lost 10 bases, J lost 3 bases, and 7 bases stayed unmatched. CDR3 sequence reads: CAMGTGSFYEQYV. The CDR3 coding sequence is TGTGCCATGGGGACAGGGAGTTTCTACGAGCAGTACGTC.

The CDR3, as DNA: TGCAGTGCGACAGTTCCGTCGCGGGGAACGCATCAGCCCCAGCATTTT. It translates to CSATVPSRGTHQPQHF. The rearrangement joins TRBV20-1 to TRBJ1-5, with D perhaps matching TRBD1 (5 bases). The length of the CDR3 is 16 residues. Germline values: CDR1 DFQATT, CDR2 SNEGSKA (reference sequence). Trimming took off 6 bases at V and 5 bases at J, with 23 bases between the two ends.

The chain links TRBV2 to TRBJ2-3; D may be TRBD2 (5 bases). The CDR3 is 12 residues long. The germline V gene encodes CDR1 SNHLY and CDR2 FYNNEI. V was pared by 5 bases and J by 7 bases, with 10 bases between. The CDR3 region has the DNA TGTGCCAGCAGTCAGGACTCCCATACGCAGTATTTT. Translation: CASSQDSHTQYF.

This clonotype appeared a few times. The J gene is TRBJ2-6, the V gene TRBV20-1; no clear D gene. The CDR3 is 13 amino acids. V lost 2 bases and J 2 bases, leaving 4 bases between the germline ends. From germline, CDR1 is DFQATT and CDR2 SNEGSKA (reference sequence). The CDR3 is CSARSAGANVLTF. In nucleotides, the CDR3 is TGCAGTGCTAGATCTGCTGGGGCCAACGTCCTGACTTTC.

This clonotype was detected many times. CDR3 amino acids: CSATGGLSSYEQYV. The CDR3, as DNA: TGCAGTGCTACGGGGGGACTGAGCTCCTACGAGCAGTACGTC. This chain joins TRBV20-1 and TRBJ2-7, with 7 positions matching TRBD2. Per the germline V gene, CDR1 is DFQATT and CDR2 is SNEGSKA (reference sequence). The CDR3 spans 14 residues. V shed 4 bases and J 0 bases; nucleotides not matched to a gene: 6.

This clonotype was observed a few times. The V call is TRBV5-5, the J call TRBJ2-1, with D perhaps matching TRBD1 (5 bases). Trimming removed 0 bases from V and 8 bases from J, with 24 bases in between. CDR3 size: 18 residues. Germline values: CDR1 SGHKS, CDR2 YYEKEE (reference sequence). CDR3 in amino acids: CASSLVPVTGRNGHEQFF. CDR3 DNA sequence: TGTGCCAGCAGCTTGGTCCCGGTAACAGGAAGAAACGGACATGAGCAGTTCTTC. The full variable domain, in which reference TRBV5-5 and TRBJ2-1 provide the parts outside the CDR3, is DAGVTQSPTHLIKTRGQQVTLRCSPISGHKSVSWYQQVLGQGPQFIFQYYEKEERGRGNFPDRFSARQFPNYSSELNVNALLLGDSALYLCASSLVPVTGRNGHEQFFGPGTRLTVL.

This clonotype appeared a few times. The V gene is TRBV28, the J gene TRBJ2-1; 10 nucleotides align to TRBD1. The CDR3 spans 17 residues. V was clipped by 3 bases and J by 0 bases; unmatched bases: 5. Germline CDR1 MDHEN, CDR2 SYDVKM. The CDR3: CASSFLRDRGSYNEQFF. The CDR3 DNA reads as TGTGCCAGCAGTTTCCTCCGGGACAGGGGCTCCTACAATGAGCAGTTCTTC. Based on the CDR3 plus reference TRBV28 and TRBJ2-1, the full variable domain is DVKVTQSSRYLVKRTGEKVFLECVQDMDHENMFWYRQDPGLGLRLIYFSYDVKMKEKGDIPEGYSVSREKKERFSLILESASTNQTSMYLCASSFLRDRGSYNEQFFGPGTRLTVL.

The chain recombines TRBV12-3 or TRBV12-4 with TRBJ1-3, with 8 bases fitting TRBD1. The CDR3 spans 14 residues. V was pared by 7 bases and J by 4 bases, with 6 bases of the junction left unmatched. The CDR3 nucleotides are TGTGCCAGCACCGAGACAGGGGACGGAAACACCATATATTTT. It codes for CASTETGDGNTIYF.

This clonotype was observed at least ten times. This chain links TRBV6-2 or TRBV6-3 with TRBJ1-1; no clear D gene. The V gene lost 0 bases and the J gene lost 6 bases, with 11 bases spanning the gap. CDR3 length equals 14 residues. Germline CDR1 reads MNHEY; CDR2 reads SVGEGT. The CDR3 sequence: CASSYSWGTSEAFF. The CDR3 DNA follows: TGTGCCAGCAGTTACTCGTGGGGAACATCTGAAGCTTTCTTT.

V is TRBV5-4 and J is TRBJ1-1; D is possibly TRBD1 (6 bases). CDR1 is SGHNT and CDR2 is YYREEE in the germline V gene (reference sequence). The CDR3 is made up of 13 amino acids. V was shortened by 4 bases and J by 10 bases, with 17 bases between the two germline ends. The CDR3 sequence is CASSGPGGLGAFF. Here the CDR3 DNA reads TGTGCCAGCAGCGGGCCTGGGGGCTTGGGAGCTTTCTTT.

This clonotype was detected many times. V usage is TRBV7-2 and J usage is TRBJ2-7; D perhaps matches TRBD1 (5 bases). Trimming removed 3 bases at V and 5 bases at J, with 14 bases between. The CDR3 covers 14 residues. Germline values: CDR1 SGHTA, CDR2 FQGNSA. The CDR3 DNA sequence: TGTGCCAGCAGCTTTACCACAGGTTCTAACGAGCAGTACGTC. It translates to CASSFTTGSNEQYV.

V is TRBV5-5 and J is TRBJ2-4; D is perhaps TRBD1 (6 bases). Germline V gene sequence: CDR1 SGHKS, CDR2 YYEKEE (reference sequence). Trimming took 5 bases from V and 3 from J, leaving 18 bases between them. The CDR3 length is 16 residues. The CDR3 sequence is CASSIEGDRGKNIQYF. The CDR3 bases are TGTGCCAGCAGTATCGAGGGGGATAGAGGCAAAAACATTCAGTACTTC.

This clonotype was counted many times. The chain couples TRBV6-5 to TRBJ2-7; 7 bases map to TRBD1. After removal of 0 bases from V and 0 bases from J, the junction contained 2 bases not matched to a gene. Germline lookup yields CDR1 MNHEY and CDR2 SVGAGI. The CDR3 totals 15 residues. The chain's CDR3 is CASSYSTGSSYEQYF. CDR3 nucleotides: TGTGCCAGCAGTTACTCGACAGGGAGCTCCTACGAGCAGTACTTC.

In its sample, this clonotype was seen a few times. The V call is TRBV4-1, the J call TRBJ1-2; D uncertain. The CDR3 consists of 15 residues. Trimming shortened V by 4 bases and J by 1 base, and 13 bases separated the two germline ends. The germline gives CDR1 MGHRA, CDR2 YSYEKL. CDR3 nucleotides: TGCGCCAGCAGCCTGGCTTTTTTTTTTAACTATGGCTACACCTTC. This sequence encodes CASSLAFFFNYGYTF.

This rearrangement joins TRBV4-1 to TRBJ1-2, with D possibly being TRBD1 (6 bases). The CDR3 is 17 amino acids. V was shortened by 0 bases and J by 4 bases, with 18 bases between the two germline ends. CDR1 and CDR2 (germline): MGHRA, YSYEKL. CDR3 in amino acids: CASSQDGRQGPVYGYTF. DNA for the CDR3: TGCGCCAGCAGCCAAGATGGTAGGCAGGGGCCAGTCTATGGCTACACCTTC.

At least ten counts were recorded for this clonotype. The chain joins TRBV4-2 to TRBJ2-2; 8 bases map to TRBD2. The V gene's germline CDR1 is LGHNA and CDR2 YNFKEQ. This CDR3 comprises 16 residues. The J segment lost 4 bases and the V segment lost 0 bases, leaving 4 bases of the junction unmatched. This chain's CDR3 is CASSQDPGGATGELFF. The CDR3 DNA follows: TGTGCCAGCAGCCAAGATCCGGGGGGGGCCACCGGGGAGCTGTTTTTT.

This clonotype was seen a few times. V usage is TRBV7-8 and J usage is TRBJ2-7; D gene unclear. Trimming pared 0 bases from V and 3 bases from J, leaving 6 bases between. The germline CDR1 and CDR2 sequences are SGHVS and FQNEAQ. The CDR3 sequence is 13 residues long. CDR3 sequence (DNA): TGTGCCAGCAGCTTAGCGAACCACTACGAGCAGTACGTC. This sequence encodes CASSLANHYEQYV.

This clonotype was seen a handful of times. The V gene is TRBV20-1, the J gene TRBJ2-7; 7 bases line up with TRBD1. Germline lookup yields CDR1 DFQATT and CDR2 SNEGSKA (reference sequence). V shed 3 bases, J shed 9 bases, and the junction held 11 bases outside the gene matches. The CDR3 runs to 13 residues. Here the CDR3 DNA reads TGCAGTGCTAGGGCCCGGGACAGCAGCGGGCAGTACTTC. Translation gives CSARARDSSGQYF.

The chain employs TRBV27 and TRBJ2-7; 7 nucleotides agree with TRBD2. This CDR3 region has 14 residues. CDR1 is MNHEY and CDR2 is SMNVEV in the germline V gene (reference sequence). V lost 6 bases to trimming and J lost 3 bases; unmatched junction nucleotides: 8. CDR3 residues: CASRGPGGYYEQYF. The CDR3 nucleotides are TGTGCCAGCAGGGGACCGGGAGGATACTACGAGCAGTACTTC.

This sequence joins TRBV5-6 and TRBJ2-4, with 10 bases that match TRBD1. Trimming took 0 bases from V and 11 from J; bases not matched to a gene: 2. Germline CDR1 SGHDT, CDR2 YYEEEE. The CDR3 contains 13 residues. CDR3 residues: CASSLVGQGFQYF. The DNA for the CDR3 is TGTGCCAGCAGCTTGGTGGGACAGGGGTTTCAGTACTTC.